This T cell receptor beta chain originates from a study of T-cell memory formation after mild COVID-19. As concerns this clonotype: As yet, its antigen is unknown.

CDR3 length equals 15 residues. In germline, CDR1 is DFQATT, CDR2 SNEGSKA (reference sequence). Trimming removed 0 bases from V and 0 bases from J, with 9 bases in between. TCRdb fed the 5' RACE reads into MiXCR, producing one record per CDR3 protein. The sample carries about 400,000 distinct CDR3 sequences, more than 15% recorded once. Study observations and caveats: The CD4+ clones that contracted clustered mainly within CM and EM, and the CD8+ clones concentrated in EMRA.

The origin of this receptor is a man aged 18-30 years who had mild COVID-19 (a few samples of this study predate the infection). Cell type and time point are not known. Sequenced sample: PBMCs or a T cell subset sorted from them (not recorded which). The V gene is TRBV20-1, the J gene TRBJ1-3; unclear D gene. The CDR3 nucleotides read TGCAGTGCTAGAGATCAAGGGAGCTCTGGAAACACCATATATTTT. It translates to CSARDQGSSGNTIYF.